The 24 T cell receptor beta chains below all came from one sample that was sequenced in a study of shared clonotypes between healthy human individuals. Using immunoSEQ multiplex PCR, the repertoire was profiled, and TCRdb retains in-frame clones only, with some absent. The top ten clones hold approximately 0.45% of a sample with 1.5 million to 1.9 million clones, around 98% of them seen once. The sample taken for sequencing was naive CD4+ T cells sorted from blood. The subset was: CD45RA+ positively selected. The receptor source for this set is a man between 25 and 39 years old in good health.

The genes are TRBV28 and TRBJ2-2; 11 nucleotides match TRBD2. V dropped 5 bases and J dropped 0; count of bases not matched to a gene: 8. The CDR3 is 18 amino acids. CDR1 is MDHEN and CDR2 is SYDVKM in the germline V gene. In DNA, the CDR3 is TGTGCCAGCAGTCCACGAGGACTAGCGGGCGCGAACACCGGGGAGCTGTTTTTT. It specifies CASSPRGLAGANTGELFF.

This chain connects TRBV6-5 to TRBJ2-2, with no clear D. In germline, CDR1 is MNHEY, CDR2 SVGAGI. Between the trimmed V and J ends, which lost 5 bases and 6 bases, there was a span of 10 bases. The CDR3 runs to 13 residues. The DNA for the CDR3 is TGTGCCAGCAGTAATAGCTGGGCCGGGGAGCTGTTTTTT. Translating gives CASSNSWAGELFF.

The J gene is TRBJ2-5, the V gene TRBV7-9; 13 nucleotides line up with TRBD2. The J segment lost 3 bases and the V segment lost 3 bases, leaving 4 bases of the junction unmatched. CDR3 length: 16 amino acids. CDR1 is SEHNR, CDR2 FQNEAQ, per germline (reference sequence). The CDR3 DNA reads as TGTGCCAGCAGCTTCCGAGGGACTAGCGGGAAAGAGACCCAGTACTTC. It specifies CASSFRGTSGKETQYF.

The CDR3: CASSFRGDRELFF. In DNA, the CDR3 is TGTGCCAGCAGTTTTAGGGGTGACCGGGAGCTGTTTTTT. This chain links TRBV28 with TRBJ2-2, with a possible D match to TRBD1 (5 bases). This CDR3 is built from 13 residues. Trimming pared 3 bases from V and 9 bases from J, leaving 11 bases between. CDR1 is MDHEN and CDR2 is SYDVKM in the germline V gene.

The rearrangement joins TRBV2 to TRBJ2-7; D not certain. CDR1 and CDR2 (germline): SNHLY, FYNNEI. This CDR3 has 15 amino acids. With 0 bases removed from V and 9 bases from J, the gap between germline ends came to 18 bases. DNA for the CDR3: TGTGCCAGCAGTGAAGCGGTCCTAAGTAGAGCCTTGCAGTACTTC. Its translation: CASSEAVLSRALQYF.

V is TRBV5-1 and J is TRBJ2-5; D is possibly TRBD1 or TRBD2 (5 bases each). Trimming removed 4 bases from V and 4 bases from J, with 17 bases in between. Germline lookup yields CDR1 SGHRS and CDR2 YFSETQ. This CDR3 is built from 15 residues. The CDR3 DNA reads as TGCGCCAGCAGCGGAACCGGGACCCGGGCAGAGACCCAGTACTTC. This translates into CASSGTGTRAETQYF.

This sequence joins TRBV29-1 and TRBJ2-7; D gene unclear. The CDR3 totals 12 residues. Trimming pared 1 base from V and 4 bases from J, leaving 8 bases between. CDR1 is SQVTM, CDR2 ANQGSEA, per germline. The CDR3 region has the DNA TGCAGCGTTGAAGTCACTTCGTACGAGCAGTACTTC. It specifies CSVEVTSYEQYF.

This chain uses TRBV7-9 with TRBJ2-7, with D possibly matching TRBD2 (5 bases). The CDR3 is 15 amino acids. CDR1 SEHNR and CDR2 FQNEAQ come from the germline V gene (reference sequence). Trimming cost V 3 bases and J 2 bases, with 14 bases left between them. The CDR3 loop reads CASSLGPGVPYEQYF. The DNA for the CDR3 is TGTGCCAGCAGCTTGGGTCCCGGGGTACCCTACGAGCAGTACTTC.

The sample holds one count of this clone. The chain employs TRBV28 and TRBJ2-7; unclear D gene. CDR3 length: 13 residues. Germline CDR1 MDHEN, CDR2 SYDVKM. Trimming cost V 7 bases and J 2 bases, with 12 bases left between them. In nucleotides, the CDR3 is TGTGCCAGCACCCCGACGGAGACCTACGAGCAGTACTTC. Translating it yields CASTPTETYEQYF.

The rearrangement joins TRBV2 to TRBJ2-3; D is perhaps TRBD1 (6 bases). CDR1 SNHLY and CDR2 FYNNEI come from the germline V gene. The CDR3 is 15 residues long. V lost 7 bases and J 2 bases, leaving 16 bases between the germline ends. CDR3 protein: CASMDPQGYTDTQYF. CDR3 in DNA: TGTGCCAGCATGGACCCCCAGGGGTACACAGATACGCAGTATTTT.

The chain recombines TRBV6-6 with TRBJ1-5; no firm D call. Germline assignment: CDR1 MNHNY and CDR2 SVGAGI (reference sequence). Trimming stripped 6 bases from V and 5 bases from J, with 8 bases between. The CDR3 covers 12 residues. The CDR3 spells CASRRVDQPQHF. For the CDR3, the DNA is TGTGCCAGCAGGCGCGTTGATCAGCCCCAGCATTTT.

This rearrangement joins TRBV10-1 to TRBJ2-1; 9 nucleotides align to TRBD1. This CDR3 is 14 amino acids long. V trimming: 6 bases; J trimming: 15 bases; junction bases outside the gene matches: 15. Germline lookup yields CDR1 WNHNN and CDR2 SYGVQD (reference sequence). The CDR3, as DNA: TGCGCCAGCAGCGAATTAACCGGACAGGGGAAACCGTTCTTC. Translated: CASSELTGQGKPFF.

The CDR3 here is CAWSRDGYEQYF. The CDR3 coding sequence is TGTGCCTGGAGTCGGGACGGCTACGAGCAGTACTTC. The rearrangement uses TRBV30 and TRBJ2-7; D may match TRBD1 or TRBD2 (5 bases each). Between the trimmed V and J ends, which lost 2 bases and 3 bases, there was a span of 8 bases. Germline-derived CDR1 and CDR2 are GTSNPN and SVGIG (reference sequence). The CDR3 spans 12 residues. The full variable domain, with the rest looked up from reference TRBV30 and TRBJ2-7, is SQTIHQWPATLVQPVGSPLSLECTVEGTSNPNLYWYRQAAGRGLQLLFYSVGIGQISSEVPQNLSASRPQDRQFILSSKKLLLSDSGFYLCAWSRDGYEQYFGPGTRLTVT.

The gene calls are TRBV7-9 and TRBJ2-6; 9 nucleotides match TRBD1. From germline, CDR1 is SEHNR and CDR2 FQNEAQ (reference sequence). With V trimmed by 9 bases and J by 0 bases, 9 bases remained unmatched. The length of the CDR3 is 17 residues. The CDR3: CARGTGTGNSGANVLTF. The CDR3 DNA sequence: TGTGCCAGAGGGACCGGGACAGGGAACTCTGGGGCCAACGTCCTGACTTTC.

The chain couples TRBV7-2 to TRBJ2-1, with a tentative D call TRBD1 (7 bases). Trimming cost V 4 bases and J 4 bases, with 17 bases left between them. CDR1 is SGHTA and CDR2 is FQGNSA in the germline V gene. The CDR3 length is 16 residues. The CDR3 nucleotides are TGTGCCAGCAGCTCCCCGGGCAGGGGGAGGTACAATGAGCAGTTCTTC. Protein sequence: CASSSPGRGRYNEQFF. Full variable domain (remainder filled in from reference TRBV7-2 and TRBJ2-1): GAGVSQSPSNKVTEKGKDVELRCDPISGHTALYWYRQSLGQGLEFLIYFQGNSAPDKSGLPSDRFSAERTGGSVSTLTIQRTQQEDSAVYLCASSSPGRGRYNEQFFGPGTRLTVL.

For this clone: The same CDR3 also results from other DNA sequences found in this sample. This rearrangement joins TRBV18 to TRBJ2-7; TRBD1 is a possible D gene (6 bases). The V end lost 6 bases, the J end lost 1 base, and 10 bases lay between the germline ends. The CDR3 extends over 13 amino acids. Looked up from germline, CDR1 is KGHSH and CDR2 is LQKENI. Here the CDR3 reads CASSRGQSYEQYF. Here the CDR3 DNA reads TGTGCCAGCTCCCGCGGACAGTCCTACGAGCAGTACTTC.

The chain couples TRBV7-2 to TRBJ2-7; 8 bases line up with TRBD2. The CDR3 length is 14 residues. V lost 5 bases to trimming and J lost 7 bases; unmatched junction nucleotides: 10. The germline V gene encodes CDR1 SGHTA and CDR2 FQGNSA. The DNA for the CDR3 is TGTGCCAGCAGCACTAGCGCGGGGGGCGGAGAGCAGTACTTC. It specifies CASSTSAGGGEQYF.

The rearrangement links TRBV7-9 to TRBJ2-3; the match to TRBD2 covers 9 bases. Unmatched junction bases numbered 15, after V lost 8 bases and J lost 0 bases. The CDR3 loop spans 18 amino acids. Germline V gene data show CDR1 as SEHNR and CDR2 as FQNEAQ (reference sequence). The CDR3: CASETNLKLAGSTDTQYF. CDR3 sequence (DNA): TGTGCCAGCGAAACAAACTTAAAGCTAGCGGGAAGCACAGATACGCAGTATTTT.

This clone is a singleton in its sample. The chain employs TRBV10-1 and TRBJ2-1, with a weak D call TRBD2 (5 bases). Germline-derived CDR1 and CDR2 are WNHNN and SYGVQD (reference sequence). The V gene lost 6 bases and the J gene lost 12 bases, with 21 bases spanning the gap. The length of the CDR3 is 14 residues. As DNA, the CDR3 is TGCGCCAGCAGCAACCTGGGAATAAAAGAGGGGCAGTTCTTC. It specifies CASSNLGIKEGQFF.

This CDR3 reads CASSPGIAGVHSGELFF. CDR3 nucleotide sequence: TGTGCCAGCAGCCCCGGAATAGCGGGAGTTCATTCTGGGGAGCTGTTTTTT. This rearrangement joins TRBV11-3 to TRBJ2-2; TRBD2 matches 9 bases. CDR1 SGHNT and CDR2 YENEEA come from the germline V gene. This CDR3 spans 17 amino acids. The junction had 15 bases not matched to a gene; V was cut back by 5 bases and J by 8 bases.

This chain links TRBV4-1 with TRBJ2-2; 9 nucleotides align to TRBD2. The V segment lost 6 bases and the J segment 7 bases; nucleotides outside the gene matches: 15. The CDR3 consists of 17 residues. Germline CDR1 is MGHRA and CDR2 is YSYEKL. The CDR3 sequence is CASSRGLARIKDGELFF. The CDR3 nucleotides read TGCGCCAGCAGTCGAGGACTAGCGAGAATAAAAGACGGGGAGCTGTTTTTT.

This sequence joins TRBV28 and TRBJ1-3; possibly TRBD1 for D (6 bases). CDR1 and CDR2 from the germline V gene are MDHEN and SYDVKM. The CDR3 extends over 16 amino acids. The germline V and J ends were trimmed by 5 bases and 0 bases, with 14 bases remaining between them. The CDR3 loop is CASSMLGGLSGNTIYF. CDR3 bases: TGTGCCAGCAGTATGTTGGGGGGCCTCTCTGGAAACACCATATATTTT.

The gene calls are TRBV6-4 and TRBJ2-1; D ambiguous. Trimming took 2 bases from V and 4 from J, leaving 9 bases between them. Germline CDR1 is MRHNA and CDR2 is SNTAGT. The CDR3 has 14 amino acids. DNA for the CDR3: TGTGCCAGCAGTGACACGGGCTCTTACAATGAGCAGTTCTTC. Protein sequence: CASSDTGSYNEQFF.

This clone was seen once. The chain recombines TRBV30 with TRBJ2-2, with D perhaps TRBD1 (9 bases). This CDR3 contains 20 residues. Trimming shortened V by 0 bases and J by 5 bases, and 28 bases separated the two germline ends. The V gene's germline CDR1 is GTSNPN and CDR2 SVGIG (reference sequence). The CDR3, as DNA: TGTGCCTGGAGTGTACCGCCCGGGACAGGGTACGGGAGGGTTACCGGGGAGCTGTTTTTT. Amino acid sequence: CAWSVPPGTGYGRVTGELFF.